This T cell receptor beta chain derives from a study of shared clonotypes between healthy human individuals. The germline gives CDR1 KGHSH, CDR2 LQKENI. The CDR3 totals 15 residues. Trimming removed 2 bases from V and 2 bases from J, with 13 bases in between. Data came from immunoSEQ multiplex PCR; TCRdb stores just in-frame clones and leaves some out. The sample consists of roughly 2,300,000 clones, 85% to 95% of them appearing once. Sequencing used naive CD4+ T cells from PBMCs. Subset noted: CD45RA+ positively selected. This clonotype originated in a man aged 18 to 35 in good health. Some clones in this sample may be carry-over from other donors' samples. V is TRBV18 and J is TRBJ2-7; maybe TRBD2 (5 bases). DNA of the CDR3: TGTGCCAGCTCACCATCTACCCCCGGGGCCTACGAGCAGTACTTC. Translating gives CASSPSTPGAYEQYF.